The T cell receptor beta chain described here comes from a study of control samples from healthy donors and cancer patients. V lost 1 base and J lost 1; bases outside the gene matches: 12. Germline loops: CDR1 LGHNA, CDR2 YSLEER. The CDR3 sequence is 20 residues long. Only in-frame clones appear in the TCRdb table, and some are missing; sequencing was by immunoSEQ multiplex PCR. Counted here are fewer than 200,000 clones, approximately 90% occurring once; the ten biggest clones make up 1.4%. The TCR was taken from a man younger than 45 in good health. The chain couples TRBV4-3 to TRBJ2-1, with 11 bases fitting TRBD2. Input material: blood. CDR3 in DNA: TGCGCCAGCAGCCAAGTTTGGTTAGCGGGGGGGAGGGAGTCCTACAATGAGCAGTTCTTC. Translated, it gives CASSQVWLAGGRESYNEQFF.